This TCR beta chain emerged from a study of control samples from healthy donors and cancer patients. Clones were sequenced by immunoSEQ multiplex PCR, and TCRdb holds only the in-frame ones, with some missing. The table includes 85,000 to 95,000 clones, about 89% detected once. The CDR3 runs to 15 residues. With 6 bases removed from V and 0 bases from J, the gap between germline ends came to 14 bases. Germline CDR1 is SGHAT and CDR2 is FQNNGV. Source material: blood. The V call is TRBV11-2, the J call TRBJ1-1, with unresolved D. The sequence derives from a woman between 25 and 40 years old in good health. The CDR3 sequence: CASRSQGSMNTEAFF. The CDR3 bases are TGTGCCAGCAGGTCCCAAGGGTCCATGAACACTGAAGCTTTCTTT.